This entry features one T cell receptor (beta chain) sequence. The CDR3 is 15 residues long. The V gene end was trimmed by 4 bases and the J gene end by 6 bases; junction bases not matched to a gene: 7. Germline loops: CDR1 SGDLS, CDR2 YYNGEE. TCRdb keeps only in-frame clones here, not all; method: immunoSEQ multiplex PCR. The data show 200,000 to 250,000 clones, roughly 85% seen once. These data are taken from a study of blood T cell repertoires in COVID-19. The overall study: The United States, Italy and Spain supplied acute and convalescent COVID-19 samples.

This TCR derives from a man aged 25 to 40 who had recovered from COVID-19. The V call is TRBV9, the J call TRBJ1-5, with TRBD1 matching over 10 bases. Material: peripheral blood. The CDR3 DNA reads as TGTGCCAGCAGCCCTGGGACAGGGGAAGTTCAGCCCCAGCATTTT. It is translated as CASSPGTGEVQPQHF.